The 13 T cell receptor beta chains listed next were all sequenced from one sample in a study of Graves' ophthalmopathy and Graves' hyperthyroidism. CDR3 regions of TCR beta were amplified from RNA transcripts. The first-round RT-PCR employed HTBI primers together with the Qiagen OneStep RT-PCR kit. A multiplex PCR was then performed as the second round. TCRdb redid the calling of the multiplex PCR reads with MiXCR, one entry per CDR3 protein. The data show approximately 480,000 distinct CDR3 sequences, with approximately 15% seen just once and over 8% held by the top ten. Sequencing was done on a sample of blood. Every receptor here comes from a woman aged 25 to 45 with Graves' ophthalmopathy.

V usage is TRBV18 and J usage is TRBJ1-2; 11 bases match TRBD1. The germline V gene encodes CDR1 KGHSH and CDR2 LQKENI. This CDR3 region has 15 residues. Trimming cost V 3 bases and J 6 bases; bases outside gene matches: 6. The CDR3 DNA reads as TGTGCCAGCTCACCCCGGACAGGGGGCAACGATGGCTACACCTTC. The encoded protein is CASSPRTGGNDGYTF.

This clonotype appeared many times. This rearrangement joins TRBV2 to TRBJ2-5; 7 bases are shared with TRBD2. Germline CDR1 SNHLY, CDR2 FYNNEI. V trimming: 6 bases; J trimming: 4 bases; junction bases outside the gene matches: 8. The CDR3 loop spans 14 amino acids. CDR3: CASREASGSETQYF. CDR3 sequence (DNA): TGTGCCAGCAGGGAGGCTAGCGGATCAGAGACCCAGTACTTC.

Ten or more counts support this clonotype. The CDR3 DNA reads TGCGCCAGCAGCAAACAGGGTTCCCTCTACGAGCAGTACTTC. Its translation: CASSKQGSLYEQYF. The chain links TRBV5-1 to TRBJ2-7, with a weak D call TRBD1 (6 bases). CDR1 is SGHRS, CDR2 YFSETQ, per germline. V was shortened by 4 bases and J by 3 bases, with 14 bases between the two germline ends. This CDR3 region has 14 residues. The full variable domain, in which reference TRBV5-1 and TRBJ2-7 provide the parts outside the CDR3, is KAGVTQTPRYLIKTRGQQVTLSCSPISGHRSVSWYQQTPGQGLQFLFEYFSETQRNKGNFPGRFSGRQFSNSRSEMNVSTLELGDSALYLCASSKQGSLYEQYFGPGTRLTVT.

This clonotype was found many times. The rearrangement joins TRBV5-1 to TRBJ2-2; no definite D call. CDR1 and CDR2 (germline): SGHRS, YFSETQ. V was trimmed by 0 bases and J by 7 bases, leaving 4 bases between them. The CDR3 runs to 12 residues. The CDR3 bases are TGCGCCAGCAGCTTGGCTAGCGGGGAGCTGTTTTTT. As protein: CASSLASGELFF.

This clonotype has a count of ten or more. The rearrangement uses TRBV6-1 and TRBJ1-2, with no clear D. The length of the CDR3 is 15 residues. The V gene lost 2 bases and the J gene lost 3 bases, with 13 bases spanning the gap. Per the germline V gene, CDR1 is MNHNS and CDR2 is SASEGT. Here the CDR3 reads CASSENSLSHYGYTF. The CDR3 region has the DNA TGTGCCAGCAGTGAAAACAGTTTATCTCACTATGGCTACACCTTC.

This clonotype was counted ten times or more. The chain combines TRBV20-1 with TRBJ2-7; tentative D call: TRBD1 (5 bases). V gave up 2 bases and J gave up 2 bases, with 10 bases separating them. This CDR3 region has 13 residues. Germline lookup yields CDR1 DFQATT and CDR2 SNEGSKA (reference sequence). CDR3 in DNA: TGCAGTGCTAGAAGGGGCAGGGCCTACGAGCAGTACTTC. Its translation: CSARRGRAYEQYF.

This clonotype turned up a few times. The rearrangement links TRBV11-2 to TRBJ2-6; 9 positions agree with TRBD1. Germline V CDR1 and CDR2: SGHAT, FQNNGV. J lost 0 bases, V lost 6 bases, and 3 bases had no gene match. CDR3 length: 16 amino acids. In DNA, the CDR3 is TGTGCCAGCAGGACGACAGGGGGCTCTGGGGCCAACGTCCTGACTTTC. It yields the protein CASRTTGGSGANVLTF.

This clonotype was counted at least ten times. The V call is TRBV7-3, the J call TRBJ1-1; D call uncertain. Trimming stripped 3 bases from V and 3 bases from J, with 8 bases between. This CDR3 region has 13 residues. Germline CDR1 is SGHTA and CDR2 is FQGTGA. The CDR3 sequence is CASSFKGDTEAFF. The CDR3 coding sequence is TGTGCCAGCAGCTTTAAGGGAGACACTGAAGCTTTCTTT.

In this sample, this clonotype turned up many times. The junction shows a germline mismatch at one end, possibly a read error. This CDR3 is CASSPAGQAIGKIGGYTF. The CDR3 DNA reads TGTGCTAGCAGCCCGGCGGGTCAGGCCATCGGTAAAATCGGGGGCTACACCTTC. This chain uses TRBV7-7 with TRBJ1-2, with D unresolved. This CDR3 is built from 18 residues. Per germline, CDR1 SSHAT and CDR2 FNYEAQ (reference sequence).

This clonotype showed up many times. This sequence joins TRBV7-2 and TRBJ1-1; D might be TRBD1 (5 bases). V dropped 2 bases and J dropped 10 bases, with 11 bases sitting between them. Germline assignment: CDR1 SGHTA and CDR2 FQGNSA. The CDR3 covers 12 residues. The CDR3 reads CASSLPTGVAFF. In DNA, the CDR3 is TGTGCCAGCAGCTTACCTACGGGGGTAGCTTTCTTT.

This chain connects TRBV11-2 to TRBJ2-5; TRBD2 aligns across 7 bases. This CDR3 is built from 16 residues. Germline CDR1 reads SGHAT; CDR2 reads FQNNGV. After removal of 8 bases from V and 1 base from J, the junction contained 13 bases not matched to a gene. The CDR3 nucleotides are TGTGCCAGCGCCCCCTTGGGGAGGGCGGCCCAAGAGACCCAGTACTTC. Encoded protein: CASAPLGRAAQETQYF.

This clonotype was detected many times. The V gene is TRBV12-3 or TRBV12-4, the J gene TRBJ1-2, with no clear D. V was cut by 7 bases and J by 4 bases, with 10 bases left in between. The CDR3 sequence is 12 residues long. As DNA, the CDR3 is TGTGCCAGCAACCCCGGGTCCTATGGCTACACCTTC. Translation gives CASNPGSYGYTF.

This clonotype was observed at least ten times. This may be a read error, as it is one base from a much larger clone. The genes are TRBV6-2 or TRBV6-3 and TRBJ1-2; 10 bases align to TRBD1. The CDR3 loop spans 13 amino acids. The V segment lost 2 bases and the J segment 6 bases; nucleotides outside the gene matches: 0. Germline CDR1 reads MNHEY; CDR2 reads SVGEGT. This chain's CDR3 is CASSYDRGHGYTF. The CDR3 coding sequence is TGTGCCAGCAGTTACGACAGGGGGCATGGCTACACCTTC.